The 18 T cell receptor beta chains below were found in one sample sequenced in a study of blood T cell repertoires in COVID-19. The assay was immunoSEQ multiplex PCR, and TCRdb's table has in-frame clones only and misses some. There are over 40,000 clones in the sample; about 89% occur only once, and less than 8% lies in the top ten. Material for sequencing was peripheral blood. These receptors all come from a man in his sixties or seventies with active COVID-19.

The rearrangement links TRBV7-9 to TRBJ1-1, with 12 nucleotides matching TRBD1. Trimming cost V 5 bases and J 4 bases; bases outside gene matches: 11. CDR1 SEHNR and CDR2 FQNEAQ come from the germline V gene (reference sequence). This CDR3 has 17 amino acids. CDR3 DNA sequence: TGTGCCAGCAGCCCCAGGGGGACAGGGGGCGCGGGCACTGAAGCTTTCTTT. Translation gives CASSPRGTGGAGTEAFF.

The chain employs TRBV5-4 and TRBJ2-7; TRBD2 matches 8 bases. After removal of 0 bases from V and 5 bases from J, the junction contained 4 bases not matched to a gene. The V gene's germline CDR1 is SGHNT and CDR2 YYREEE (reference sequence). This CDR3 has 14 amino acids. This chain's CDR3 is CASSLAGGPHEQYF. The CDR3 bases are TGTGCCAGCAGCTTGGCGGGGGGGCCTCACGAGCAGTACTTC.

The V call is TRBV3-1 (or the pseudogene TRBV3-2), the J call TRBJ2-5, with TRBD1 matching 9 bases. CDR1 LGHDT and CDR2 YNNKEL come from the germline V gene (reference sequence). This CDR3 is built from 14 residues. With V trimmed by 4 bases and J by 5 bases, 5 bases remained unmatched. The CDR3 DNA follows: TGTGCCAGCAGCCCTAGGACAGGGGTTGAGACCCAGTACTTC. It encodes CASSPRTGVETQYF.

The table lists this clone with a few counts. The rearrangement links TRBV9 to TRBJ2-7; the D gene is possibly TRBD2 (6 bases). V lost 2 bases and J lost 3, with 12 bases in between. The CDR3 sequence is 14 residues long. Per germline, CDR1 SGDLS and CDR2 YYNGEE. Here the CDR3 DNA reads TGTGCCAGCAGCGTCGGGGACGGGGGCTACGAGCAGTACTTC. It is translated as CASSVGDGGYEQYF.

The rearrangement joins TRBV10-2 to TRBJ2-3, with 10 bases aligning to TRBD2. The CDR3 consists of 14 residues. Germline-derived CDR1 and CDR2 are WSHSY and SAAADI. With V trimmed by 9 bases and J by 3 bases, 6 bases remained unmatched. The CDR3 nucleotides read TGCGCCAGTCATCCGGGACTAGCGACAGATACGCAGTATTTT. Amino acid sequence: CASHPGLATDTQYF.

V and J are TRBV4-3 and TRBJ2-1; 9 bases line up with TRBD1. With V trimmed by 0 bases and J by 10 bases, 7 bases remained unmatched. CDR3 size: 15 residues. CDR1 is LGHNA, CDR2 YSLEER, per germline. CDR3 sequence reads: CASSQEGQGLEEQFF. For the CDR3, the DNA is TGCGCCAGCAGCCAAGAGGGACAGGGCTTGGAAGAGCAGTTCTTC.

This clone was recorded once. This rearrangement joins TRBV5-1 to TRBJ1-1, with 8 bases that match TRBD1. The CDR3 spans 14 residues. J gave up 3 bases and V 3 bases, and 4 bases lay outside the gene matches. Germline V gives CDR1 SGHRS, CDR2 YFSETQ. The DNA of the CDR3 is TGCGCCAGCAGCTGGACAGGGCCCGACACTGAAGCTTTCTTT. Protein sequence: CASSWTGPDTEAFF.

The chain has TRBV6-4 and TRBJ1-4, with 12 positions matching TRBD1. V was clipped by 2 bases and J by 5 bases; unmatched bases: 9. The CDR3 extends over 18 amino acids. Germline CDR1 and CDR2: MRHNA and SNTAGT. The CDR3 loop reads CASSDEGDRGQGNEKLFF. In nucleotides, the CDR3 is TGTGCCAGCAGTGACGAAGGGGACAGGGGGCAGGGGAATGAAAAACTGTTTTTT.

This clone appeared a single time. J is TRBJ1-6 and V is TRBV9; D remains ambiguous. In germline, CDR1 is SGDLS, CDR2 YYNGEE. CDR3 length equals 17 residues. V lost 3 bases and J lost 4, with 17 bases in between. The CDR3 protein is CASSAMVGGKYNSPLHF. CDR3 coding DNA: TGTGCCAGCAGCGCCATGGTGGGAGGGAAGTATAATTCACCCCTCCACTTT.

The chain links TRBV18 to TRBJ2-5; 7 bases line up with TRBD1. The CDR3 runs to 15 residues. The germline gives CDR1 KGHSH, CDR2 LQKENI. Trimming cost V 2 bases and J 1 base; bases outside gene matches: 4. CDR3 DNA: TGTGCCAGCTCACCAGGGACAGTAGTCCAAGAGACCCAGTACTTC. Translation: CASSPGTVVQETQYF.

CDR3 sequence reads: CASCPGQGNTGELFF. CDR3 DNA sequence: TGCGCCAGCTGTCCGGGACAGGGGAACACCGGGGAGCTGTTTTTT. This chain links TRBV5-1 with TRBJ2-2, with TRBD1 matching over 9 bases. The CDR3 runs 15 residues. With V trimmed by 7 bases and J by 1 base, 5 bases remained unmatched. Germline loops: CDR1 SGHRS, CDR2 YFSETQ.

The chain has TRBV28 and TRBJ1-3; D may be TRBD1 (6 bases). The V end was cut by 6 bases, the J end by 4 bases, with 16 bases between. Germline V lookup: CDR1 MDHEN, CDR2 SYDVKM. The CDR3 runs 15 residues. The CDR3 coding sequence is TGTGCCAGCAGACAGGGTCGGAGAGGCGGAAACACCATATATTTT. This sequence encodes CASRQGRRGGNTIYF.

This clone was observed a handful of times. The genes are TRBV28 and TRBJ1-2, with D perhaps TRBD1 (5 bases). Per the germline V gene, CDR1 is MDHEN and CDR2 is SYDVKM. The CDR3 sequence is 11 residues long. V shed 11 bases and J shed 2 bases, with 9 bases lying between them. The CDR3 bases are TGTGCCGCCTCAGGGAACTATGGCTACACCTTC. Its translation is CAASGNYGYTF.

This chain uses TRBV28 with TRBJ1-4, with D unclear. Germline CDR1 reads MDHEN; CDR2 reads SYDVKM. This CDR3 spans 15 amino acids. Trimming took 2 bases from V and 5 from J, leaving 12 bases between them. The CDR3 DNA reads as TGTGCCAGCAGTTTACCAGGCTCGAACAATGAAAAACTGTTTTTT. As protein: CASSLPGSNNEKLFF.

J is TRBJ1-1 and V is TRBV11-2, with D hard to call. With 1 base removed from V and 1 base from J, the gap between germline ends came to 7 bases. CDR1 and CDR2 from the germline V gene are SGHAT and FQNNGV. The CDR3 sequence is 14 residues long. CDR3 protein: CASSLAQRNTEAFF. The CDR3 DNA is TGTGCCAGCAGCTTAGCACAAAGGAACACTGAAGCTTTCTTT.

The CDR3 coding sequence is TGTGCCAGCAGCGCCGACGACAGGGTAGGGGCCGGGGAGCTGTTTTTT. Translation gives CASSADDRVGAGELFF. The chain joins TRBV9 to TRBJ2-2, with 7 bases matching TRBD1. The CDR3 sequence is 16 residues long. Germline CDR1 is SGDLS and CDR2 is YYNGEE. V was clipped by 3 bases and J by 6 bases; unmatched bases: 11.

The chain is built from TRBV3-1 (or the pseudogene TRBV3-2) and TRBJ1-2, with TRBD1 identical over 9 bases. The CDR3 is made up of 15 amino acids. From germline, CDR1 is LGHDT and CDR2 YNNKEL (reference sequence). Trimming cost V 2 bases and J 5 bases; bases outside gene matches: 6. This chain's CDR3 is CASSQRDREAYGYTF. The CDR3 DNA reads TGTGCCAGCAGCCAACGGGACAGGGAGGCTTATGGCTACACCTTC.

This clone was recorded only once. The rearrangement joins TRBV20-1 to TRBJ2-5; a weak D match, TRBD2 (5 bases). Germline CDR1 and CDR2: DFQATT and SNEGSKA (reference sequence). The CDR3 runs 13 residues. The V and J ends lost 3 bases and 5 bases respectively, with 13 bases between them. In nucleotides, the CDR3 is TGCAGTGCTAGTGGCGGGTTGGGGGAGACCCAGTACTTC. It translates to CSASGGLGETQYF.